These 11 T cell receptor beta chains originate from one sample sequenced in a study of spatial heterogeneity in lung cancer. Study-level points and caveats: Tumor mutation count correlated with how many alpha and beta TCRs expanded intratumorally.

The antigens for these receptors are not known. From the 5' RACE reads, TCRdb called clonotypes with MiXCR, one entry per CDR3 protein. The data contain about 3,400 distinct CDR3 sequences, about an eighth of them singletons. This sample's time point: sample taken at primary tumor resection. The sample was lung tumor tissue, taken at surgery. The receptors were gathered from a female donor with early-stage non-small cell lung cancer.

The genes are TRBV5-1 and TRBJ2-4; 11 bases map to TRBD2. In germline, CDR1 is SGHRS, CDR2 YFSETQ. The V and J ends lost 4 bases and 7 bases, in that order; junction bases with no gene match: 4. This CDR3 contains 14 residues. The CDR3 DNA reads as TGCGCCAGCAGCGTAACTAGCGGGAGTAACATTCAGTACTTC. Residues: CASSVTSGSNIQYF.

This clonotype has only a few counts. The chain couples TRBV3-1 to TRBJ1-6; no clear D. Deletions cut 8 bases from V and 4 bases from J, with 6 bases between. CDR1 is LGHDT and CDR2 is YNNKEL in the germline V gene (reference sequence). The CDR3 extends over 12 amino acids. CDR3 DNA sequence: TGTGCCAGCGGTACTTATAATTCACCCCTCCACTTT. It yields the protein CASGTYNSPLHF.

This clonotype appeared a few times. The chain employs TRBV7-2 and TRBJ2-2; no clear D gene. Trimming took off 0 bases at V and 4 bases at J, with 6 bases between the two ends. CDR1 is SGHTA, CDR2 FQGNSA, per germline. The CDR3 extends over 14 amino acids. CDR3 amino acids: CASSLAKTTGELFF. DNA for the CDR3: TGTGCCAGCAGCTTAGCCAAGACCACCGGGGAGCTGTTTTTT.

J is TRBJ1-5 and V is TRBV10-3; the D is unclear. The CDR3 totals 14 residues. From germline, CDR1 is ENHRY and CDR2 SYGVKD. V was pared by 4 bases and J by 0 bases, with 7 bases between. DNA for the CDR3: TGTGCCATCAGTGCGGGATTTAGCAATCAGCCCCAGCATTTT. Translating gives CAISAGFSNQPQHF.

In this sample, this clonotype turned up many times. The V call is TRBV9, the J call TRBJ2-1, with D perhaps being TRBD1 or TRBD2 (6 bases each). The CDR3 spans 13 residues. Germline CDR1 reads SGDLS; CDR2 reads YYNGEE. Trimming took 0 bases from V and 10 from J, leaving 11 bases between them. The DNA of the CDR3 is TGTGCCAGCAGCGTAGGGTCGGGGGCCGAGCAGTTCTTC. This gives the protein CASSVGSGAEQFF.

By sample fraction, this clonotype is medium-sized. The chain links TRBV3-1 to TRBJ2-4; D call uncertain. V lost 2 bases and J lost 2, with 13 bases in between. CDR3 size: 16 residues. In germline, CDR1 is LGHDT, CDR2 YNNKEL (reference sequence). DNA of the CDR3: TGTGCCAGCAGCCAACGAGAGACGGCTACCAAAAACATTCAGTACTTC. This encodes CASSQRETATKNIQYF.

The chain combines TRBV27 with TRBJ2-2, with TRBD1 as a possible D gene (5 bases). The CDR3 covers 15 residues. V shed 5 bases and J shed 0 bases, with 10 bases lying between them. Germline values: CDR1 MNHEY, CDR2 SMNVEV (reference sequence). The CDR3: CASSRTPTNTGELFF. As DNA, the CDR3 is TGTGCCAGCAGTCGGACACCTACGAACACCGGGGAGCTGTTTTTT.

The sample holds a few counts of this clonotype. CDR3 DNA sequence: TGTGCCAGCAGCCAAGAAATGAATCAGCCCCAGCATTTT. It encodes CASSQEMNQPQHF. The chain combines TRBV7-2 with TRBJ1-5; D is ambiguous. The V end lost 5 bases, the J end lost 4 bases, and 9 bases lay between the germline ends. Germline values: CDR1 SGHTA, CDR2 FQGNSA. The CDR3 length is 13 residues.

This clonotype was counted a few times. The CDR3 DNA reads as TGCAGCGTGGAGGGCCCGGGAGGGACCCAGTACTTC. Residues: CSVEGPGGTQYF. This chain links TRBV29-1 with TRBJ2-5, with TRBD2 matching 7 bases. There are 12 residues in the CDR3. CDR1 is SQVTM and CDR2 is ANQGSEA in the germline V gene. The V gene end was trimmed by 6 bases and the J gene end by 7 bases; junction bases not matched to a gene: 8.

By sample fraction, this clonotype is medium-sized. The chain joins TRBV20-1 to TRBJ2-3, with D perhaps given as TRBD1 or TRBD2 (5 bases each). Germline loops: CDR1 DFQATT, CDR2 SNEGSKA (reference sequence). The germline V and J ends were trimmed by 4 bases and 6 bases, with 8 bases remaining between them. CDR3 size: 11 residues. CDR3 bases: TGCAGTGCTATCTGGGGGGATACGCAGTATTTT. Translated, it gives CSAIWGDTQYF.

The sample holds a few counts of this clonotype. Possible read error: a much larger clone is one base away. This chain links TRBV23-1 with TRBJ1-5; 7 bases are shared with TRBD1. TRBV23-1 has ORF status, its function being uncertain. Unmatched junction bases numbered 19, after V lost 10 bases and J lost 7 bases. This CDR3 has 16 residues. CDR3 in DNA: TGCGCCAACAGCCTGGCGAGACAGGGCCCTCCCCAGCCCCAGCATTTT. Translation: CANSLARQGPPQPQHF.